This is a list of T cell receptor beta chains from one sample in a study of T-cell memory formation after mild COVID-19. TCRdb reprocessed the 5' RACE reads with MiXCR, giving one entry per CDR3 protein. Among approximately 260,000 distinct CDR3 sequences listed, around 15% were seen once. Specimen: PBMCs or a T cell subset sorted from them (not recorded which). The receptor set was obtained from a man younger than 30 who had mild COVID-19 (a few samples of this study predate the infection). Cell type and time point are not known. Each CDR3 is given with its conserved first and last residue. The order of the fields is V gene, D gene, J gene, clone size, CDR3 DNA, CDR3 protein. A D gene is named only where the DNA matches it firmly. Clone size, where shown, is once, few, many, or a class for clones that have expanded.

V gene: TRBV6-5; D gene: NA; J gene: TRBJ1-2; clone size: many; CDR3 DNA: TGTGCCAGCAGTTACGGAACCAACTATGGCTACACCTTC; CDR3 protein: CASSYGTNYGYTF
V gene: TRBV5-1; D gene: NA; J gene: TRBJ2-5; clone size: few; CDR3 DNA: TGCGCCAGCAGCTTGTCCGGGGGTGTGGCGGCCTATAGGACCCAGTACTTC; CDR3 protein: CASSLSGGVAAYRTQYF
V gene: TRBV4-1; D gene: NA; J gene: TRBJ1-1; clone size: few; CDR3 DNA: TGCGCCAGCAGCCAAGGGGGAGCCAACACTGAAGCTTTCTTT; CDR3 protein: CASSQGGANTEAFF
V gene: TRBV20-1; D gene: TRBD1; J gene: TRBJ2-2; clone size: many; CDR3 DNA: TGCAGTGCTAGAGGGACAGGGCGAAACACCGGGGAGCTGTTTTTT; CDR3 protein: CSARGTGRNTGELFF
V gene: TRBV4-1; D gene: NA; J gene: TRBJ1-6; clone size: NA; CDR3 DNA: TGCGCCAGCAGCCAAGGGACAGCTTATAATTCACCCCTCCACTTT; CDR3 protein: CASSQGTAYNSPLHF
V gene: TRBV9; D gene: NA; J gene: TRBJ2-2; clone size: few; CDR3 DNA: TGTGCCAGCAGCTCGGCAACGAACACCGGGGAGCTGTTTTTT; CDR3 protein: CASSSATNTGELFF
V gene: TRBV19; D gene: NA; J gene: TRBJ1-2; clone size: few; CDR3 DNA: TGTGCCAGTAGTCCTGCGGGGGGCTCTTACTATGGCTACACCTTC; CDR3 protein: CASSPAGGSYYGYTF
V gene: TRBV7-2; D gene: NA; J gene: TRBJ1-6; clone size: many; CDR3 DNA: TGTGCCAGCAGCTTAACGGCGGTTGGCGATTCACCCCTCCACTTT; CDR3 protein: CASSLTAVGDSPLHF
V gene: TRBV6-5; D gene: TRBD1; J gene: TRBJ1-2; clone size: NA; CDR3 DNA: TGTGCCAGCAGTTACAATGGTGTCCAGGGGGAAACCTATGGCTACACCTTC; CDR3 protein: CASSYNGVQGETYGYTF
V gene: TRBV6-5; D gene: NA; J gene: TRBJ1-2; clone size: NA; CDR3 DNA: TGTGCCAGCAGTTACTCCCTACAGACGGACTACACCTTC; CDR3 protein: CASSYSLQTDYTF
V gene: TRBV18; D gene: TRBD1; J gene: TRBJ1-2; clone size: NA; CDR3 DNA: TGTGCCAGCTCACCAATGGACAGGGCTGGTGGCTACACCTTC; CDR3 protein: CASSPMDRAGGYTF
V gene: TRBV27; D gene: NA; J gene: TRBJ1-1; clone size: few; CDR3 DNA: TGTGCCAGCAGTCTTATGCCGAGCACTGAAGCTTTCTTT; CDR3 protein: CASSLMPSTEAFF
V gene: TRBV29-1; D gene: NA; J gene: TRBJ2-3; clone size: NA; CDR3 DNA: TGCAGCGACAGAGAAGACACAGATACGCAGTATTTT; CDR3 protein: CSDREDTDTQYF
V gene: TRBV5-1; D gene: NA; J gene: TRBJ2-7; clone size: few; CDR3 DNA: TGCGCCAGCAGCTCAGGACAGGAGGGGTACGAGCAGTACTTC; CDR3 protein: CASSSGQEGYEQYF
V gene: TRBV20-1; D gene: NA; J gene: TRBJ2-3; clone size: NA; CDR3 DNA: TGCAGTGCTTCCGGGACTCTCAGCACAGATACGCAGTATTTT; CDR3 protein: CSASGTLSTDTQYF
V gene: TRBV21-1; D gene: NA; J gene: TRBJ1-1; clone size: NA; CDR3 DNA: TGTGCCAGCAGCAAAAAAGGGCGGGGCCCCAACACTGAAGCTTTCTTT; CDR3 protein: CASSKKGRGPNTEAFF
V gene: TRBV27; D gene: NA; J gene: TRBJ1-5; clone size: NA; CDR3 DNA: TGTGCCAGCAGTTACCTAACCGGTCAGCCCCAGCATTTT; CDR3 protein: CASSYLTGQPQHF
V gene: TRBV7-6; D gene: TRBD1; J gene: TRBJ2-1; clone size: few; CDR3 DNA: TGTGCCAGCAGCCTCCGACATCCGGGACAGGGGCCTAATGAGCAGTTCTTC; CDR3 protein: CASSLRHPGQGPNEQFF
V gene: TRBV5-1; D gene: NA; J gene: TRBJ1-1; clone size: NA; CDR3 DNA: TGCGCCAGCAGCTTCAGGGCGCCCTCGAACACTGAAGCTTTCTTT; CDR3 protein: CASSFRAPSNTEAFF
V gene: TRBV7-9; D gene: NA; J gene: TRBJ2-4; clone size: NA; CDR3 DNA: TGTGCCAGCAGCTTAGTAGCCAGAGAAAACATTCAGTACTTC; CDR3 protein: CASSLVARENIQYF
V gene: TRBV4-1; D gene: NA; J gene: TRBJ1-5; clone size: NA; CDR3 DNA: TGCGCCAGCAGCCCACAAGAGGGGCTCAGCAATCAGCCCCAGCATTTT; CDR3 protein: CASSPQEGLSNQPQHF
V gene: TRBV4-2; D gene: NA; J gene: TRBJ1-1; clone size: many; CDR3 DNA: TGTGCCAGCAGCCAAGGTGAGCAGGGGGAAGCTTTCTTT; CDR3 protein: CASSQGEQGEAFF
V gene: TRBV7-9; D gene: NA; J gene: TRBJ2-3; clone size: few; CDR3 DNA: TGTGCCAGCAGCTCCCGTCCAGACGGAGATACGCAGTATTTT; CDR3 protein: CASSSRPDGDTQYF
V gene: TRBV7-2; D gene: NA; J gene: TRBJ2-4; clone size: NA; CDR3 DNA: TGTGCCAGCAGCTTAGCCCACGTAGTAAGGAACATTCAGTACTTC; CDR3 protein: CASSLAHVVRNIQYF
V gene: TRBV20-1; D gene: NA; J gene: TRBJ1-2; clone size: NA; CDR3 DNA: TGCAGTGCCTCTCGGGGGGAAAGCTACACCTTC; CDR3 protein: CSASRGESYTF
V gene: TRBV28; D gene: NA; J gene: TRBJ1-3; clone size: NA; CDR3 DNA: TGTGCCAGCAGACGACGGACCCACTCTGGAAACACCATATATTTT; CDR3 protein: CASRRRTHSGNTIYF
V gene: TRBV3-1; D gene: NA; J gene: TRBJ2-1; clone size: many; CDR3 DNA: TGTGCCAGCAGCCAAGATTGGCGCTCCTACAATGAGCAGTTCTTC; CDR3 protein: CASSQDWRSYNEQFF
V gene: TRBV18; D gene: TRBD1; J gene: TRBJ1-1; clone size: NA; CDR3 DNA: TGTGCCAGCTCAACAGACCCGACAGGGGGGGTTGTTACTGAAGCTTTCTTT; CDR3 protein: CASSTDPTGGVVTEAFF
V gene: TRBV20-1; D gene: NA; J gene: TRBJ1-1; clone size: NA; CDR3 DNA: TGCAGTGCCAGATGGCCTGTGGGCAGGAACACTGAAGCTTTCTTT; CDR3 protein: CSARWPVGRNTEAFF
V gene: TRBV12-3/TRBV12-4; D gene: NA; J gene: TRBJ2-1; clone size: few; CDR3 DNA: TGTGCCAGCAGTTTCCGGGACACGTACAATGAGCAGTTCTTC; CDR3 protein: CASSFRDTYNEQFF
V gene: TRBV18; D gene: NA; J gene: TRBJ1-1; clone size: NA; CDR3 DNA: TGTGCCAGCTCGTCAGGAACCCTTCCCAGCGTGGCTTTCTTT; CDR3 protein: CASSSGTLPSVAFF
V gene: TRBV12-5; D gene: NA; J gene: TRBJ2-1; clone size: many; CDR3 DNA: TGTGCTAGTAAGGGCAATGAGCAGTTCTTC; CDR3 protein: CASKGNEQFF
V gene: TRBV12-3/TRBV12-4; D gene: TRBD1; J gene: TRBJ2-7; clone size: few; CDR3 DNA: TGTGCCAGCAACCCGACAGGGGCAAGGGAGCAGTACTTC; CDR3 protein: CASNPTGAREQYF
V gene: TRBV4-1; D gene: NA; J gene: TRBJ2-2; clone size: NA; CDR3 DNA: TGCGCCAGCAGCTTTCACACGGGCACCGGGGAGCTGTTTTTT; CDR3 protein: CASSFHTGTGELFF
V gene: TRBV29-1; D gene: NA; J gene: TRBJ1-2; clone size: NA; CDR3 DNA: TGCAGCGTTGATCGGCAGGGTGACTATGGCTACACCTTC; CDR3 protein: CSVDRQGDYGYTF
V gene: TRBV2; D gene: NA; J gene: TRBJ1-5; clone size: few; CDR3 DNA: TGTGCCAGCAGGCTCACTGATCAGCCCCAGCATTTT; CDR3 protein: CASRLTDQPQHF
V gene: TRBV10-2; D gene: NA; J gene: TRBJ1-1; clone size: few; CDR3 DNA: TGCGCCAGCAGTGTAGGGGAAGGGAACACTGAAGCTTTCTTT; CDR3 protein: CASSVGEGNTEAFF
V gene: TRBV18; D gene: NA; J gene: TRBJ2-2; clone size: NA; CDR3 DNA: TGTGCCAGCTCACCAAAGGCCAGGGCAGGTACCGGGGAGCTGTTTTTT; CDR3 protein: CASSPKARAGTGELFF
V gene: TRBV20-1; D gene: NA; J gene: TRBJ2-5; clone size: few; CDR3 DNA: TGCAGTGCTTCCCCCCGAGGTGGGACCCAGTACTTC; CDR3 protein: CSASPRGGTQYF
V gene: TRBV6-2/TRBV6-3; D gene: NA; J gene: TRBJ1-5; clone size: few; CDR3 DNA: TGTGCCAGCAGTTGGGTAGGGGGCAATCAGCCCCAGCATTTT; CDR3 protein: CASSWVGGNQPQHF
V gene: TRBV5-1; D gene: NA; J gene: TRBJ2-1; clone size: few; CDR3 DNA: TGCGCCAGCAGCTCCGGACAGACGGTCTACAATGAGCAGTTCTTC; CDR3 protein: CASSSGQTVYNEQFF
V gene: TRBV14; D gene: NA; J gene: TRBJ2-3; clone size: NA; CDR3 DNA: TGTGCCAGCAGCCAAACGCGAGCGGTTCGGGTCGATACGCAGTATTTT; CDR3 protein: CASSQTRAVRVDTQYF
V gene: TRBV6-2/TRBV6-3; D gene: NA; J gene: TRBJ2-1; clone size: few; CDR3 DNA: TGTGCCAGCAGTTTACTAGGGACACCTTACAATGAGCAGTTCTTC; CDR3 protein: CASSLLGTPYNEQFF
V gene: TRBV4-3; D gene: NA; J gene: TRBJ2-2; clone size: many; CDR3 DNA: TGCGCCAGCAGCCAAGCGCCGGGACAAAACACCGGGGAGCTGTTTTTT; CDR3 protein: CASSQAPGQNTGELFF
V gene: TRBV9; D gene: TRBD1; J gene: TRBJ2-1; clone size: many; CDR3 DNA: TGTGCCAGCAGCAGGGACAGGTCGAGCTCCTACAATGAGCAGTTCTTC; CDR3 protein: CASSRDRSSSYNEQFF
V gene: TRBV12-3/TRBV12-4; D gene: NA; J gene: TRBJ2-3; clone size: few; CDR3 DNA: TGTGCCAGCAGGACCGGGACCGGCCCAGATACGCAGTATTTT; CDR3 protein: CASRTGTGPDTQYF
V gene: TRBV5-1; D gene: NA; J gene: TRBJ2-2; clone size: few; CDR3 DNA: TGCGCCAGCAGGGGCTTGGTGAACACCGGGGAGCTGTTTTTT; CDR3 protein: CASRGLVNTGELFF
V gene: TRBV12-3/TRBV12-4; D gene: NA; J gene: TRBJ2-2; clone size: NA; CDR3 DNA: TGTGCCAGCAGCCCAACTGGGGCCGGGGAGCTGTTTTTT; CDR3 protein: CASSPTGAGELFF
V gene: TRBV7-2; D gene: NA; J gene: TRBJ1-6; clone size: NA; CDR3 DNA: TGTGCCAGCAGCCCAACTAATTCACCCCTCCACTTT; CDR3 protein: CASSPTNSPLHF
V gene: TRBV4-3; D gene: NA; J gene: TRBJ1-2; clone size: few; CDR3 DNA: TGCGCCAGCAGCCTCCGGGTCCGCGGGACACGCTATGGCTACACCTTC; CDR3 protein: CASSLRVRGTRYGYTF
V gene: TRBV5-1; D gene: TRBD1; J gene: TRBJ2-3; clone size: NA; CDR3 DNA: TGCGCCAGCAGCTTTCAGGGACAGAGAGCCGGCACAGATACGCAGTATTTT; CDR3 protein: CASSFQGQRAGTDTQYF
V gene: TRBV5-1; D gene: NA; J gene: TRBJ2-3; clone size: many; CDR3 DNA: TGCGCCAGCACCAGCGAGGGTGATACGCAGTATTTT; CDR3 protein: CASTSEGDTQYF